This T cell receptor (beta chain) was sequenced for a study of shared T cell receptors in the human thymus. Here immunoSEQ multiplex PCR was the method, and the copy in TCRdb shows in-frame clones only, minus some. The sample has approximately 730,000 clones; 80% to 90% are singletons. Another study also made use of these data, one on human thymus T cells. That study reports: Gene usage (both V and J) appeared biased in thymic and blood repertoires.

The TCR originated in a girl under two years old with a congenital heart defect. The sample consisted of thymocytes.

CDR3 bases: TGCGCCAGCAGAGTCTTAGGAGGCTCCACAGATACGCAGTATTTT. Translating gives CASRVLGGSTDTQYF. The chain links TRBV5-1 to TRBJ2-3, with a possible D match to TRBD2 (5 bases). V was pared by 5 bases and J by 2 bases, with 15 bases between. CDR1 is SGHRS and CDR2 is YFSETQ in the germline V gene. The CDR3 consists of 15 residues.